The 28 T cell receptor beta chains listed next were all sequenced from one sample in a study of T cells in women clearing cervical HPV infection. Data came from immunoSEQ multiplex PCR; TCRdb stores just in-frame clones and leaves some out. The sample table includes fewer than 30,000 clones. The sequencing input was blood buffy coat. The source of these receptors is a woman aged 18 to 75 with a cervical HPV16 infection that either progressed to CIN3+ or cleared (not recorded which).

As concerns this clone: The DNA ends 3 residues before the CDR3 does, and the rest of the CDR3 is filled in from the germline J gene. This rearrangement joins TRBV30 to TRBJ2-3, with D hard to call. This CDR3 comprises 12 residues. Trimming cost V 5 bases and J 1 base, with 7 bases left between them. Germline values: CDR1 GTSNPN, CDR2 SVGIG (reference sequence). CDR3 region: CAWLRGTDTQYF. The CDR3 DNA, read in part, is TGTGCCTGGTTAAGGGGCACAGATACG.

This clone registers medium-sized by frequency. The CDR3 loop reads CASSLETGGLTEAFF. The CDR3 DNA, read in part, is TGCGCCAGCAGCTTGGAGACAGGGGGCTTGACTGAA. The genes are TRBV5-1 and TRBJ1-1; TRBD1 agrees at 10 bases. With the read ending 3 residues before the CDR3 end, the germline J gene is used to fill in that end. Germline lookup yields CDR1 SGHRS and CDR2 YFSETQ. The CDR3 has 15 amino acids. The V gene end was trimmed by 0 bases and the J gene end by 5 bases; junction bases not matched to a gene: 4.

Comment on this clone: The observed sequence ends 3 residues before the CDR3 terminus, with the missing tail filled in from the germline J gene. The genes are TRBV20-1 and TRBJ2-5; 11 bases map to TRBD2. The germline V gene encodes CDR1 DFQATT and CDR2 SNEGSKA (reference sequence). CDR3 length: 14 residues. J was trimmed by 2 bases and V by 5 bases; bases with no gene match: 4. CDR3 in amino acids: CSALLAGAQETQYF. The DNA read from the CDR3 is TGCAGTGCTTTACTAGCGGGGGCTCAAGAGACC.

For this clone: The read stops 3 residues short of the end of the CDR3; the missing end is completed from the germline J gene. This chain connects TRBV19 to TRBJ2-1, with 12 bases matching TRBD2. CDR3 size: 18 residues. J gave up 0 bases and V 3 bases, and 6 bases lay outside the gene matches. Germline CDR1 and CDR2: LNHDA and SQIVND (reference sequence). The CDR3 is CASSIRTSGISSYNEQFF. Incomplete CDR3 DNA: TGTGCCAGTAGTATTAGGACTAGCGGGATTAGCTCCTACAATGAG.

As for this clone: The read falls 3 residues short of the CDR3 end, and the missing part is taken from the germline J gene. V usage is TRBV20-1 and J usage is TRBJ2-5, with D possibly matching TRBD1 (5 bases). The germline CDR1 and CDR2 sequences are DFQATT and SNEGSKA (reference sequence). Deletions cut 1 base from V and 2 bases from J, with 11 bases between. The CDR3 has 14 residues. This CDR3 reads CSARVPTVQETQYF. CDR3 DNA (partial): TGCAGTGCTAGAGTTCCGACAGTACAAGAGACC.

Regarding this clone: The read gets to within 3 residues of the CDR3 end, and the germline J gene fills in the rest. This sequence joins TRBV6-2 or TRBV6-3 and TRBJ2-7; 7 nucleotides align to TRBD1. The V segment lost 2 bases and the J segment 2 bases; nucleotides outside the gene matches: 12. Germline V gene lookup returns CDR1 MNHEY and CDR2 SVGEGT. This CDR3 has 17 amino acids. The covered CDR3 bases are TGTGCCAGCAGTTACAGTCAGGCAGGGGGAGACCCCTACGAG. It encodes CASSYSQAGGDPYE. The CDR3 in full is CASSYSQAGGDPYEQYF.

Comment on this clone: At one end, the junction sequence differs from germline, possibly due to a read error. The read is 3 residues too short to cover the CDR3 end, so that end is filled in from the germline J gene. The V gene is TRBV7-8, the J gene TRBJ1-2; D uncertain. Germline V CDR1 and CDR2: SGHVS, FQNEAQ. The CDR3 is 12 residues long. CDR3 DNA, as far as it was read: TGTGTCAGCAGCTTAGTCTCTAAAGGC. It codes for CVSSLVSKG. The full CDR3 protein is CVSSLVSKGYTF.

A remark on this clone: The read terminates 3 residues ahead of where the CDR3 ends, so the germline J gene completes it. This rearrangement joins TRBV5-1 to TRBJ2-7; D possibly corresponds to TRBD2 (5 bases). Germline values: CDR1 SGHRS, CDR2 YFSETQ. CDR3 length equals 17 residues. With 1 base removed from V and 0 bases from J, the gap between germline ends came to 17 bases. CDR3 amino acids: CASSLYGLSSGSYEQYF. CDR3 bases read: TGCGCCAGCAGCTTGTACGGACTCAGTTCAGGCTCCTACGAG.

On this clone: Coverage ceases 3 residues before the CDR3 finishes, and the germline J gene fills in the end. At the DNA level, this CDR3 is encoded by other sequences in the same sample as well. The rearrangement joins TRBV30 to TRBJ2-2; possible D gene TRBD2, 5 bases. V lost 0 bases and J 6 bases, leaving 8 bases between the germline ends. This CDR3 has 13 amino acids. CDR1 GTSNPN and CDR2 SVGIG come from the germline V gene (reference sequence). The CDR3 DNA, read in part, is TGTGCCTGGAGTGTATCGGGGTCCGGGGAG. Translation gives CAWSVSGSGE. The complete CDR3 sequence is CAWSVSGSGELFF.

Remarks on this clone: The missing CDR3 end, 3 residues past where the read stops, is filled in from the germline J gene. The chain combines TRBV11-3 with TRBJ1-4, with D uncertain. The CDR3 is 13 residues long. Germline-derived CDR1 and CDR2 are SGHNT and YENEEA. The V gene lost 3 bases and the J gene lost 7 bases, with 9 bases spanning the gap. The covered CDR3 bases are TGTGCCAGCAGCTTGGGCCGGGGTGAAAAA. Its protein product is CASSLGRGEK. The entire CDR3 protein reads CASSLGRGEKLFF.

Points on this clone: The CDR3 end lies 3 residues beyond the end of the read and is filled in from the germline J gene. This chain joins TRBV12-5 and TRBJ2-5; 7 bases fit TRBD1. V was pared by 7 bases and J by 5 bases, with 7 bases of the junction left unmatched. The CDR3 spans 13 residues. The V gene's germline CDR1 is LGHNT and CDR2 FRNRAP. The part of the CDR3 DNA that was read is TGTGCTAGTGTGACAGGGCAGGGGGAGACC. Its protein product is CASVTGQGET. The entire CDR3 protein reads CASVTGQGETQYF.

Of note for this clone: The CDR3 end falls 3 residues outside the read, so it is completed with the germline J gene. V is TRBV7-2 and J is TRBJ1-3; D is undetermined. The CDR3 length is 14 residues. Germline loops: CDR1 SGHTA, CDR2 FQGNSA. V dropped 3 bases and J dropped 3 bases, with 9 bases sitting between them. CDR3 protein: CASSFLGFGNTIYF. The sequenced CDR3 bases are TGTGCCAGCAGCTTCTTGGGCTTTGGAAACACC.

As regards this clone: The read ends 3 residues early relative to the CDR3; the germline J gene fills the gap. V usage is TRBV2 and J usage is TRBJ2-1; 15 bases map to TRBD2. The V gene's germline CDR1 is SNHLY and CDR2 FYNNEI. The CDR3 is made up of 16 amino acids. V dropped 6 bases and J dropped 6; count of bases not matched to a gene: 6. The CDR3 DNA, read in part, is TGTGCCAGCAGCGGGACTAGCGGGAGGAGAGGCAATGAG. Translation: CASSGTSGRRGNE. In full, the CDR3 is CASSGTSGRRGNEQFF. Based on the CDR3 plus reference TRBV2 and TRBJ2-1, the full variable domain is EPEVTQTPSHQVTQMGQEVILRCVPISNHLYFYWYRQILGQKVEFLVSFYNNEISEKSEIFDDQFSVERPDGSNFTLKIRSTKLEDSAMYFCASSGTSGRRGNEQFFGPGTRLTVL.

CDR3 DNA (partial): TGTGCCAGCAGCCAAGTTCCCAGCGGGGGGGCTCAAGATACG. Translated: CASSQVPSGGAQDT. The whole CDR3 reads CASSQVPSGGAQDTQYF. J is TRBJ2-3 and V is TRBV4-2; the match to TRBD2 covers 10 bases. Read data end 3 residues before the CDR3 end; the end is taken from the germline J gene. Germline CDR1 and CDR2: LGHNA and YNFKEQ. The CDR3 runs 17 residues. J was trimmed by 5 bases and V by 1 base; bases with no gene match: 9.

The covered CDR3 bases are TGCAGTGCTAGAGGTGGCGGGACAGGGCATTCCTACGAG. Translating it yields CSARGGGTGHSYE. The full CDR3 is CSARGGGTGHSYEQYF. The chain combines TRBV20-1 with TRBJ2-7; 9 nucleotides line up with TRBD1. The CDR3 end falls 3 residues outside the read, so it is completed with the germline J gene. The V segment lost 1 base and the J segment 1 base; nucleotides outside the gene matches: 8. Germline V CDR1 and CDR2: DFQATT, SNEGSKA (reference sequence). This CDR3 comprises 16 residues.

On this clone itself: The read gets to within 3 residues of the CDR3 end, and the germline J gene fills in the rest. The rearrangement joins TRBV7-2 to TRBJ2-3, with 8 bases fitting TRBD2. CDR3 length: 14 residues. Unmatched junction bases numbered 2, after V lost 2 bases and J lost 4 bases. CDR1 and CDR2 from the germline V gene are SGHTA and FQGNSA. The CDR3 reads CASSLFGGADTQYF. The CDR3 DNA, read in part, is TGTGCCAGCAGCTTATTCGGGGGGGCAGATACG.

Details on this clone: Sequencing ends 3 residues short of the CDR3 end; the germline J gene provides the rest. V is TRBV30 and J is TRBJ1-4; 11 bases are shared with TRBD1. The CDR3 totals 15 residues. The J segment lost 5 bases and the V segment lost 4 bases, leaving 6 bases of the junction unmatched. Looked up from germline, CDR1 is GTSNPN and CDR2 is SVGIG (reference sequence). CDR3 DNA (partial): TGTGCCTGGAAGCCCTGGGACAGGGGGAATGAAAAA. It translates to CAWKPWDRGNEK. The full CDR3 protein is CAWKPWDRGNEKLFF.

Of note for this clone: The CDR3 is cut off 3 residues early in the read; its end comes from the germline J gene. The chain carries TRBV7-9 and TRBJ2-5, with 12 bases lining up with TRBD2. Germline V gene data show CDR1 as SEHNR and CDR2 as FQNEAQ (reference sequence). J was trimmed by 5 bases and V by 5 bases; bases with no gene match: 3. This CDR3 spans 14 amino acids. The CDR3 DNA, read in part, is TGTGCCAGCAGCCTCGGGACTAGCGGGGAGACC. This codes for CASSLGTSGET. The whole CDR3 region reads CASSLGTSGETQYF.

This chain's CDR3 is CASSEASVGNTIYF. CDR3 bases read: TGTGCCAGCAGTGAAGCCTCGGTGGGAAACACC. V gene TRBV6-1 combines with J gene TRBJ1-3, with no clear D. The CDR3 end is not reached by the read, which stops 3 residues before it; the germline J gene fills it in. Trimming took 0 bases from V and 4 from J, leaving 7 bases between them. There are 14 residues in the CDR3. In germline, CDR1 is MNHNS, CDR2 SASEGT.

Comments on this clone: The sequenced fragment ends 3 residues before the CDR3 boundary, so the rest is inferred from the germline J gene. This sequence joins TRBV18 and TRBJ2-1; 9 nucleotides align to TRBD2. Germline assignment: CDR1 KGHSH and CDR2 LQKENI. V lost 4 bases to trimming and J lost 2 bases; unmatched junction nucleotides: 9. The CDR3 has 17 residues. CDR3 DNA, as far as it was read: TGTGCCAGCTCACTCCTAGGGCGGGAGGGCCCCTACAATGAG. Amino acids: CASSLLGREGPYNE. The full CDR3 sequence reads CASSLLGREGPYNEQFF.

CDR3 DNA (partial): TGTGCCAGCAGTAACTCGGAGCGCTCCTACAATGAG. Residues: CASSNSERSYNE. The entire CDR3 protein is CASSNSERSYNEQFF. The chain employs TRBV12-3 or TRBV12-4 and TRBJ2-1; D unclear. The read halts 3 residues ahead of the CDR3 end, with the missing end drawn from the germline J gene. With 5 bases removed from V and 0 bases from J, the gap between germline ends came to 11 bases. The CDR3 contains 15 residues.

As concerns this clone: The observed sequence ends 3 residues before the CDR3 terminus, with the missing tail filled in from the germline J gene. This sequence joins TRBV20-1 and TRBJ2-1; 7 positions agree with TRBD1. CDR1 and CDR2 (germline): DFQATT, SNEGSKA (reference sequence). Unmatched junction bases numbered 2, after V lost 1 base and J lost 5 bases. CDR3 length equals 13 residues. Partial CDR3 DNA: TGCAGTGCTAGAGCTGACAGGGACAATGAG. Amino acid sequence: CSARADRDNE. The whole CDR3 protein reads CSARADRDNEQFF.

To note about this clone: The read terminates 3 residues ahead of where the CDR3 ends, so the germline J gene completes it. This chain joins TRBV12-3 or TRBV12-4 and TRBJ1-2; no reliable D call. The CDR3 contains 12 residues. Deletions cut 1 base from V and 5 bases from J, with 5 bases between. The CDR3 reads CASSLGTYGYTF. CDR3 DNA (partial): TGTGCCAGCAGTTTAGGTACTTATGGC.

Worth noting for this clone: The read terminates 3 residues ahead of where the CDR3 ends, so the germline J gene completes it. V usage is TRBV20-1 and J usage is TRBJ2-5; 9 bases line up with TRBD2. The trim removed 7 bases at V and 5 bases at J, leaving 2 bases unmatched. The CDR3 length is 11 residues. Germline V gene sequence: CDR1 DFQATT, CDR2 SNEGSKA (reference sequence). The CDR3 loop is CSGGRGETQYF. CDR3 bases read: TGCAGTGGCGGGAGGGGGGAGACC.

In the case of this clone: The read terminates 3 residues ahead of where the CDR3 ends, so the germline J gene completes it. The chain recombines TRBV29-1 with TRBJ2-3, with TRBD2 matching 11 bases. CDR3 length equals 18 residues. CDR1 SQVTM and CDR2 ANQGSEA come from the germline V gene. J lost 2 bases, V lost 2 bases, and 12 bases had no gene match. The CDR3 loop reads CSVELTFSGRADTDTQYF. The sequenced part of the CDR3 DNA is TGCAGCGTTGAACTAACATTTAGCGGGAGGGCTGACACAGATACG.

Regarding this clone: The missing CDR3 end, 3 residues past where the read stops, is filled in from the germline J gene. The chain recombines TRBV6-1 with TRBJ2-3, with a tentative D call TRBD2 (6 bases). This CDR3 is 15 amino acids long. With 1 base removed from V and 1 base from J, the gap between germline ends came to 9 bases. CDR1 MNHNS and CDR2 SASEGT come from the germline V gene. CDR3 sequence: CASSEVGGGTDTQYF. The CDR3 bases that were read are TGTGCCAGCAGTGAAGTCGGCGGGGGCACAGATACG.

A remark on this clone: Coverage ceases 3 residues before the CDR3 finishes, and the germline J gene fills in the end. V usage is TRBV27 and J usage is TRBJ2-1; D unresolved. Germline V gene sequence: CDR1 MNHEY, CDR2 SMNVEV (reference sequence). The V gene lost 3 bases and the J gene lost 3 bases, with 12 bases spanning the gap. The CDR3 is made up of 15 amino acids. The CDR3: CASSFVGGIYNEQFF. CDR3 DNA, as far as it was read: TGTGCCAGCAGTTTTGTTGGCGGAATCTACAATGAG.

On this clone: The read ends 3 residues shy of where the CDR3 ends; the end is completed using the germline J gene. The rearrangement uses TRBV24-1 and TRBJ2-7; a weak D match, TRBD2 (7 bases). This CDR3 is built from 17 residues. The ends were cut back, 0 bases at V and 0 bases at J, with 14 bases in the middle. The germline V gene encodes CDR1 KGHDR and CDR2 SFDVKD. The sequenced CDR3 bases are TGTGCCACCAGTGATTTGGGGGGGGCTCCCAGCTCCTACGAG. Translating gives CATSDLGGAPSSYE. The CDR3 reads in full as CATSDLGGAPSSYEQYF.